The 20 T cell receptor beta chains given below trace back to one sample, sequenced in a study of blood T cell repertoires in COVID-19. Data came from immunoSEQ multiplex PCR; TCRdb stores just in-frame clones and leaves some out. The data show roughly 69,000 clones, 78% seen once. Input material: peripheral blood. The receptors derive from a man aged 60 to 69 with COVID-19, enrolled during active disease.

This CDR3 is CASSSPTGGYGELFF. The CDR3 DNA follows: TGTGCCAGCAGCTCCCCGACAGGGGGCTACGGGGAGCTGTTTTTT. The chain links TRBV7-9 to TRBJ2-2; 10 nucleotides line up with TRBD1. Trimming removed 4 bases from V and 7 bases from J; junction bases left unmatched: 6. The CDR3 extends over 15 amino acids. The germline CDR1 and CDR2 sequences are SEHNR and FQNEAQ (reference sequence).

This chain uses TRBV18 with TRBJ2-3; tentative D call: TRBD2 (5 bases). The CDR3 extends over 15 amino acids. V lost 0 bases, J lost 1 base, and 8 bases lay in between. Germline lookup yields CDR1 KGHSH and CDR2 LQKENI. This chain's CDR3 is CASSPPYGGTDTQYF. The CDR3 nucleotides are TGTGCCAGCTCACCACCGTACGGGGGCACAGATACGCAGTATTTT.

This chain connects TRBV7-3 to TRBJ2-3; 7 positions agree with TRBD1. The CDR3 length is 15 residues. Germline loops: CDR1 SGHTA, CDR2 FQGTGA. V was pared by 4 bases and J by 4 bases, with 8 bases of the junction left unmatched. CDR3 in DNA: TGTGCCAGCAGCTCCAATTCAGGGGGAGCAGATACGCAGTATTTT. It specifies CASSSNSGGADTQYF.

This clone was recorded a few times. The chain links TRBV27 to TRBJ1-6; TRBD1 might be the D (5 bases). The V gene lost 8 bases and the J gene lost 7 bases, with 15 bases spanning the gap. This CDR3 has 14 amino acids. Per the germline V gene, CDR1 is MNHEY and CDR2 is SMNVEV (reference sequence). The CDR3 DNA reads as TGTGCCAGCTTCTCAGGACATACCAATTCACCCCTCCACTTT. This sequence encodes CASFSGHTNSPLHF.

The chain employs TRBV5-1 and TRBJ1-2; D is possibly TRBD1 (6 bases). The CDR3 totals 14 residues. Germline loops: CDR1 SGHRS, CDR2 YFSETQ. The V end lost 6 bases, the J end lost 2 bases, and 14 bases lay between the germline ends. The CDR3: CASTPGGANYGYTF. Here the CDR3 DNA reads TGCGCCAGCACCCCGGGGGGCGCAAACTATGGCTACACCTTC.

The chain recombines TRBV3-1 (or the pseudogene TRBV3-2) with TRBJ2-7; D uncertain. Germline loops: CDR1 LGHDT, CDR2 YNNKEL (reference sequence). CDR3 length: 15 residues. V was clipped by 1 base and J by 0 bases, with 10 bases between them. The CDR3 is CASSQGLSLSYEQYF. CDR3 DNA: TGTGCCAGCAGCCAAGGACTGTCCCTCTCCTACGAGCAGTACTTC.

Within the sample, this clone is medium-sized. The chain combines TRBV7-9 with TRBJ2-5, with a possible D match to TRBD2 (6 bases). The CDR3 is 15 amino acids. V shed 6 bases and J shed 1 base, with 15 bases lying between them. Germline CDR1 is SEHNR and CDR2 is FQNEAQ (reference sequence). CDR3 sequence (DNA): TGTGCCAGCAGGGGGTGGGACTCCCTCCAAGAGACCCAGTACTTC. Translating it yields CASRGWDSLQETQYF.

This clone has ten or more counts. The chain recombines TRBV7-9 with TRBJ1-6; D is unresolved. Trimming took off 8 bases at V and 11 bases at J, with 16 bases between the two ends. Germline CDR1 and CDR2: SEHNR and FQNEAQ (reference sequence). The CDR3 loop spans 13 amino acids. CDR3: CASQSEVEAPLHF. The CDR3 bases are TGTGCCAGCCAGTCCGAGGTTGAGGCACCCCTCCACTTT. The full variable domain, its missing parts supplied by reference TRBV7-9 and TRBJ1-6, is DTGVSQNPRHKITKRGQNVTFRCDPISEHNRLYWYRQTLGQGPEFLTYFQNEAQLEKSRLLSDRFSAERPKGSFSTLEIQRTEQGDSAMYLCASQSEVEAPLHFGNGTRLTVT.

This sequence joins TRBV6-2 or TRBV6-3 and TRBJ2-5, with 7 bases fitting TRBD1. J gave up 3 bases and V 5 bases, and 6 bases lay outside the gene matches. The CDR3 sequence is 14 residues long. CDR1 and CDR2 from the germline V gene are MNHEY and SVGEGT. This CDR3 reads CASSGTGTEETQYF. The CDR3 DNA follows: TGTGCCAGCAGTGGAACCGGGACAGAAGAGACCCAGTACTTC.

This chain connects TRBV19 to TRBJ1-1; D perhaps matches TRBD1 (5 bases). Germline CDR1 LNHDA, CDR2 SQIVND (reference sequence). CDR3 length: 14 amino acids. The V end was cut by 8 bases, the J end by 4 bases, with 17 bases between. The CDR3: CASCDQGFGTEAFF. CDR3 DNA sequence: TGTGCCAGTTGTGACCAGGGATTCGGCACTGAAGCTTTCTTT. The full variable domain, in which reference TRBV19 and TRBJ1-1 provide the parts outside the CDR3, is DGGITQSPKYLFRKEGQNVTLSCEQNLNHDAMYWYRQDPGQGLRLIYYSQIVNDFQKGDIAEGYSVSREKKESFPLTVTSAQKNPTAFYLCASCDQGFGTEAFFGQGTRLTVV.

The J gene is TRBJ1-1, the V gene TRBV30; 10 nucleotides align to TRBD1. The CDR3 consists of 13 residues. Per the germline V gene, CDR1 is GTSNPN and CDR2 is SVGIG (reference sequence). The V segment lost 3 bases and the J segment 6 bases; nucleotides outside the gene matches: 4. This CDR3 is CAWSGTGDPEAFF. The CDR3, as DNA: TGTGCCTGGAGCGGGACAGGGGACCCTGAAGCTTTCTTT.

As DNA, the CDR3 is TGTGCCATCAGTGCACGGACAGGGGAGAACACTGAAGCTTTCTTT. Translated: CAISARTGENTEAFF. The gene calls are TRBV10-3 and TRBJ1-1, with 9 bases lining up with TRBD1. This CDR3 is 15 amino acids long. CDR1 and CDR2 (germline): ENHRY, SYGVKD. The J segment lost 1 base and the V segment lost 4 bases, leaving 4 bases of the junction unmatched.

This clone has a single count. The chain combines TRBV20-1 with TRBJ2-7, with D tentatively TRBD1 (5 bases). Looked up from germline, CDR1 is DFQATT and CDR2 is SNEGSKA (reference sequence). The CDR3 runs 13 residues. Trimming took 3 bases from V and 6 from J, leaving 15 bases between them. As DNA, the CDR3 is TGCAGTGCTAGTTCCGAGATGGGGCTCGAGCAGTACTTC. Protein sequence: CSASSEMGLEQYF.

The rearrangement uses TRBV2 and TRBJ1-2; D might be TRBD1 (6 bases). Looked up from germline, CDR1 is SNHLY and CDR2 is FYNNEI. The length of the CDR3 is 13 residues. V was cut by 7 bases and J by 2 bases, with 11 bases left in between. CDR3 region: CASNPQGNYGYTF. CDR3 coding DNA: TGTGCCAGCAATCCCCAGGGGAACTATGGCTACACCTTC.

The CDR3 region is CASSRPLAGNTGELFF. The CDR3 bases are TGTGCCAGCAGCCGACCTCTAGCGGGCAACACCGGGGAGCTGTTTTTT. The J gene is TRBJ2-2, the V gene TRBV5-4; 8 positions match TRBD2. The germline gives CDR1 SGHNT, CDR2 YYREEE (reference sequence). The length of the CDR3 is 16 residues. V lost 4 bases, J lost 2 bases, and 7 bases stayed unmatched.

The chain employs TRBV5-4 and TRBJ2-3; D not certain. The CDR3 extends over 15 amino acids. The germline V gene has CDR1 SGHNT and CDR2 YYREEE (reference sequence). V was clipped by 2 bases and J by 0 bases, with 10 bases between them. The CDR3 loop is CASSFGRPSTDTQYF. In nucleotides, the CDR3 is TGTGCCAGCAGCTTCGGCAGGCCGAGCACAGATACGCAGTATTTT.

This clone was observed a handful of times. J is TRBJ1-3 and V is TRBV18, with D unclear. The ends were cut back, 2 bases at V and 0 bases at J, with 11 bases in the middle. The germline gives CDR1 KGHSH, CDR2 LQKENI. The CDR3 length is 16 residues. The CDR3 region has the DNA TGTGCCAGCTCACCATCCTGGCTCAGCTCTGGAAACACCATATATTTT. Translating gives CASSPSWLSSGNTIYF.

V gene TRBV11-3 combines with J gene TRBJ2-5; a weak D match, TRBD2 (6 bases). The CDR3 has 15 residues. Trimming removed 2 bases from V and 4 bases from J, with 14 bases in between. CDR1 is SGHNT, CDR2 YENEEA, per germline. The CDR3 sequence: CASSLQTMGGETQYF. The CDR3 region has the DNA TGTGCCAGCAGCTTACAGACAATGGGGGGAGAGACCCAGTACTTC.

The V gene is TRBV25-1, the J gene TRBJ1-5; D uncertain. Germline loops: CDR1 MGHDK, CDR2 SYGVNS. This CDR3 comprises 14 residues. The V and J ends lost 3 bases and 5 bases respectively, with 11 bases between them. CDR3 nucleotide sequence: TGTGCCAGCAGTGAGCGGGATCTATATCAGCCCCAGCATTTT. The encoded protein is CASSERDLYQPQHF.

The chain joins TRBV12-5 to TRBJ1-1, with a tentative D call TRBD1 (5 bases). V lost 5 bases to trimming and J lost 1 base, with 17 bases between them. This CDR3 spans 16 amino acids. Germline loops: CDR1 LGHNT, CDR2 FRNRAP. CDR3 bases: TGTGCTAGTGGTCGGGGACTTGGAATTGAGAACACTGAAGCTTTCTTT. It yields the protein CASGRGLGIENTEAFF.